The present T cell receptor (beta chain) was sequenced within a study of regulatory T cells in long-lasting Graves disease. Study information: Graves' disease counted as persistent after over 5 years of antithyroid drugs with positive TSH receptor antibodies.

V shed 5 bases and J 1 base; nucleotides not matched to a gene: 7. CDR3 length: 15 residues. Germline loops: CDR1 SGHTA, CDR2 FQGNSA. Both iRepertoire HTBI primers and Arm-PCR of CDR3 regions were used to build the TCR beta libraries. From the multiplex PCR reads, TCRdb called clonotypes with MiXCR, one entry per CDR3 protein. In the table there are some 330,000 distinct CDR3 sequences, around 23% of which are singletons. This sample's time point: persistent/refractory GD, antithyroid drugs over 5 years with positive TRAb. The TCR library was made from RNA that had been extracted from PBMCs in TRIzol. Graves' disease diagnosis was established per American Thyroid Association guidelines. With regard to this clonotype: As yet, its antigen is unknown.

General study points: Persistent disease exhibited a predilection for TRBV28, TRBJ1-2 and TRBJ2-5. The small sample size may have reduced accuracy.

This chain uses TRBV7-2 with TRBJ2-7; 8 bases fit TRBD2. The clonotype originates from a woman in her thirties or forties with Graves disease. The material sequenced was peripheral blood mononuclear cells (PBMCs), taken when the disease was refractory, from a patient treated with antithyroid drugs. The chain's CDR3 is CASSPGTRQSYEQYF. The CDR3 DNA sequence: TGTGCCAGCAGCCCGGGGACTAGACAATCCTACGAGCAGTACTTC.